The sequence of this T cell receptor (beta chain) was determined in a study of blood T cells in healthy people across ages. Study-level background: In model experiments, template switching was able to capture about one barcoded beta molecule for every two T cells that were present. Study observations and caveats: Naive T cell percentage showed a strong correlation with TCR beta diversity.

As regards this clonotype: Its antigen is undetermined.

Total RNA was isolated from each sample in quantities of at least 6 micrograms. The authors ran a second PCR of 7 to 11 cycles using a sample-barcoded 5' primer and a J-beta primer mix. From the 5' RACE reads, TCRdb called clonotypes with MiXCR, one entry per CDR3 protein. The sample carries around 800,000 distinct CDR3 sequences, about 55% recorded once. The germline V gene encodes CDR1 MDHEN and CDR2 SYDVKM. There are 15 residues in the CDR3. Trimming cost V 2 bases and J 2 bases, with 13 bases left between them. The chain employs TRBV28 and TRBJ2-7; unclear D gene. The TCR comes from an elderly man in good health. The sample consisted of blood. Here the CDR3 reads CASSLVGSATYEQYF. Here the CDR3 DNA reads TGTGCCAGCAGTTTAGTTGGATCCGCTACCTACGAGCAGTACTTC. Drawing the rest from reference TRBV28 and TRBJ2-7, the complete variable domain is DVKVTQSSRYLVKRTGEKVFLECVQDMDHENMFWYRQDPGLGLRLIYFSYDVKMKEKGDIPEGYSVSREKKERFSLILESASTNQTSMYLCASSLVGSATYEQYFGPGTRLTVT.